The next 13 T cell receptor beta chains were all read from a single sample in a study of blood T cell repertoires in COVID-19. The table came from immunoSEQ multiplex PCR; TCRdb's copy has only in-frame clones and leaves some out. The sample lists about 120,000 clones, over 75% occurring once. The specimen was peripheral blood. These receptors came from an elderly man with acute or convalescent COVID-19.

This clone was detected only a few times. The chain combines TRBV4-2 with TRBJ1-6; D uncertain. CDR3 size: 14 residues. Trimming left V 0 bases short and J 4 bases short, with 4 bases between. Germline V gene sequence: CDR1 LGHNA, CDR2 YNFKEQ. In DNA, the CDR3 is TGTGCCAGCAGCCAAGACAGTTATAATTCACCCCTCCACTTT. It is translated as CASSQDSYNSPLHF.

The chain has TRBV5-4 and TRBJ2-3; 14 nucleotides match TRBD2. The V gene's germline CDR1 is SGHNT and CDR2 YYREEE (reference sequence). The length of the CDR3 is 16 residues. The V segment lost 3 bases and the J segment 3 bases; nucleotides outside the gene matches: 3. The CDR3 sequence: CASSSGTSGRTDTQYF. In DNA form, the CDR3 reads TGTGCCAGCAGCTCAGGGACTAGCGGGAGAACAGATACGCAGTATTTT.

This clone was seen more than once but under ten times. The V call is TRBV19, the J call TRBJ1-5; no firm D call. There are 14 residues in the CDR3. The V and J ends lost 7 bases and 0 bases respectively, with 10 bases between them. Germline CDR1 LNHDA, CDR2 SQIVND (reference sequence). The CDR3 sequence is CASTSFYSNQPQHF. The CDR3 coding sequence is TGTGCCAGTACCTCCTTTTATAGCAATCAGCCCCAGCATTTT.

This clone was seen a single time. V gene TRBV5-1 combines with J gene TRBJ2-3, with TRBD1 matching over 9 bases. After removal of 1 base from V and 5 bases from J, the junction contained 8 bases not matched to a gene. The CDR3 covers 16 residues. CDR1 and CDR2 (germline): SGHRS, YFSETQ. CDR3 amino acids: CASSLQQGAQIDTQYF. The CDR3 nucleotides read TGCGCCAGCAGCTTGCAACAGGGGGCGCAAATAGATACGCAGTATTTT.

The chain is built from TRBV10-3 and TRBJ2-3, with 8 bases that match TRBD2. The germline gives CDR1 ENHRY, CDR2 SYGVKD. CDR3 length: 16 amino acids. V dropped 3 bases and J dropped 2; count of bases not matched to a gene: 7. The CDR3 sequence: CAISDLSGRYTDTQYF. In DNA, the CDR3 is TGTGCCATCAGTGACCTAAGCGGGAGATACACAGATACGCAGTATTTT.

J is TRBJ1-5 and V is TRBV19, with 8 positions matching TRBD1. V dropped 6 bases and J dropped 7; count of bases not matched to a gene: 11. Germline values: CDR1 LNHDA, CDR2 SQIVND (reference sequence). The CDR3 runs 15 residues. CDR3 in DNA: TGTGCCAGTAGACAAGGGACAGGCGGAGGGCAGCCCCAGCATTTT. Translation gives CASRQGTGGGQPQHF.

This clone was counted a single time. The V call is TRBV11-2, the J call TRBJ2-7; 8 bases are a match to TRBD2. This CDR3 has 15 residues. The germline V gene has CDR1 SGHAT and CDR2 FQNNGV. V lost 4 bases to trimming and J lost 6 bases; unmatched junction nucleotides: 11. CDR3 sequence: CASSSRTGAGVEQYF. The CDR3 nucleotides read TGTGCCAGCAGCTCGAGGACGGGAGCGGGGGTCGAGCAGTACTTC.

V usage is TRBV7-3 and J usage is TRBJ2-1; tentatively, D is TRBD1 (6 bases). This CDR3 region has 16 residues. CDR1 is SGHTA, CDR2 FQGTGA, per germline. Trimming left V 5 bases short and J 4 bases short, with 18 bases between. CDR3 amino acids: CASSPSGQNGYNEQFF. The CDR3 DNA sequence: TGTGCCAGCAGCCCCTCCGGACAGAACGGGTACAATGAGCAGTTCTTC.

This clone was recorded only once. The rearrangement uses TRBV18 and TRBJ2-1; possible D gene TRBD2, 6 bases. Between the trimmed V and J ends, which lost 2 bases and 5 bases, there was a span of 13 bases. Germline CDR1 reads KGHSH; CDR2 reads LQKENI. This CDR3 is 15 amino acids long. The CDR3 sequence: CASSPWASVDNEQFF. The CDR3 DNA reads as TGTGCCAGCTCACCATGGGCTAGCGTAGACAATGAGCAGTTCTTC.

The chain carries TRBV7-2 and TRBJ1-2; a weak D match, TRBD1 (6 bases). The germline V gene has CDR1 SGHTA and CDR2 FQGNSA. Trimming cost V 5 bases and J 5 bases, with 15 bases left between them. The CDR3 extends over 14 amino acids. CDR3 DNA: TGTGCCAGCAGCGCCGGGCGGGGGCGGTATGGCTACACCTTC. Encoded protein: CASSAGRGRYGYTF.

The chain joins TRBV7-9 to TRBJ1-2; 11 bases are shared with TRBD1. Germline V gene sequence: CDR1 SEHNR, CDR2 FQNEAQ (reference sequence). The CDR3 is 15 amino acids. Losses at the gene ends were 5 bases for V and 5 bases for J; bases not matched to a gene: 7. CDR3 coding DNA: TGTGCCAGCAGCCCCTGGGACAGGGGGTATTATGGCTACACCTTC. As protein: CASSPWDRGYYGYTF.

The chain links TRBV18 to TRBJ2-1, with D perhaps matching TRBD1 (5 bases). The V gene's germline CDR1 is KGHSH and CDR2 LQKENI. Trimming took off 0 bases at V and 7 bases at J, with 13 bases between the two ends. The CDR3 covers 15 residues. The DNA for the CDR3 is TGTGCCAGCTCACCACCGGCAAGGGGTGGGAATGAGCAGTTCTTC. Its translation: CASSPPARGGNEQFF.

CDR3 DNA sequence: TGTGCCAGCAGCCGTGAGGGGGGGCTTGGTCAGCCCCAGCATTTT. It codes for CASSREGGLGQPQHF. The chain has TRBV11-2 and TRBJ1-5; a possible D gene is TRBD1 (6 bases). This CDR3 comprises 15 residues. Germline V gene lookup returns CDR1 SGHAT and CDR2 FQNNGV. V was pared by 5 bases and J by 6 bases, with 17 bases between.